The 13 T cell receptor beta chains presented below share a single source sample, sequenced in a study of vaccination and CD4 T cells after COVID-19. Cultured CD4+ T-cell DNA underwent Oncomine TCR Beta short-read sequencing. TCRdb recomputed calls from the PCR reads with MiXCR, one row per CDR3 protein. This table has about 19,000 distinct CDR3 sequences, about 60% appearing once. These receptors lack a known antigen. The treatment here: approximately nine-day PBMC culture with coronavirus spike peptide pools or control peptides (ViraFEST assay). The source material was CD4+ T cells from blood, cultured in vitro, sampled after SARS-CoV-2 vaccination. These TCRs come from a human donor who had recovered from COVID-19.

The gene calls are TRBV6-1 and TRBJ1-1; 7 bases align to TRBD1. CDR3 length equals 18 residues. The V gene end was trimmed by 5 bases and the J gene end by 0 bases; junction bases not matched to a gene: 15. CDR1 and CDR2 (germline): MNHNS, SASEGT. CDR3 residues: CASSRMTGSSLMNTEAFF. The DNA of the CDR3 is TGTGCCAGCAGTCGTATGACAGGGTCCAGTCTCATGAACACTGAAGCTTTCTTT.

The V call is TRBV19, the J call TRBJ1-1; 11 positions agree with TRBD1. With 6 bases clipped from V and 4 bases from J, the junction kept 7 bases outside the gene matches. Germline V gene lookup returns CDR1 LNHDA and CDR2 SQIVND (reference sequence). The length of the CDR3 is 15 residues. In nucleotides, the CDR3 is TGTGCCAGTAGATGGACAGGGGGCATGGGCACTGAAGCTTTCTTT. It yields the protein CASRWTGGMGTEAFF.

V gene TRBV11-2 combines with J gene TRBJ2-6; D call uncertain. Germline-derived CDR1 and CDR2 are SGHAT and FQNNGV. Trimming cost V 3 bases and J 6 bases, with 15 bases left between them. The CDR3 runs to 16 residues. The CDR3 region has the DNA TGTGCCAGCAGCTTCGCAGTTTTCAAAAAGGCCAACGTCCTGACTTTC. Its protein is CASSFAVFKKANVLTF.

This clonotype has just one count. The rearrangement joins TRBV7-2 to TRBJ2-3; 7 bases match TRBD2. The CDR3 is made up of 15 amino acids. Germline assignment: CDR1 SGHTA and CDR2 FQGNSA. Unmatched junction bases numbered 8, after V lost 6 bases and J lost 2 bases. The CDR3 loop is CASSEAGSYTDTQYF. Here the CDR3 DNA reads TGTGCCAGCAGTGAAGCGGGGTCCTACACAGATACGCAGTATTTT.

This chain connects TRBV7-2 to TRBJ1-2; 7 bases are shared with TRBD1. CDR1 and CDR2 from the germline V gene are SGHTA and FQGNSA. The trim removed 8 bases at V and 4 bases at J, leaving 7 bases unmatched. The CDR3 covers 13 residues. The DNA of the CDR3 is TGTGCCAGCGGGGCGGACAGGACCTATGGCTACACCTTC. Translation gives CASGADRTYGYTF.

This clonotype was seen a few times. V is TRBV19 and J is TRBJ1-6; 7 positions agree with TRBD1. V was pared by 6 bases and J by 6 bases, with 8 bases of the junction left unmatched. In germline, CDR1 is LNHDA, CDR2 SQIVND (reference sequence). CDR3 length equals 15 residues. The CDR3: CASSERQGSNSPLHF. CDR3 in DNA: TGTGCCAGTAGCGAAAGACAGGGATCTAATTCACCCCTCCACTTT.

The chain recombines TRBV7-9 with TRBJ2-3; 8 bases match TRBD2. V gave up 1 base and J gave up 6 bases; unmatched junction bases: 3. CDR1 is SEHNR, CDR2 FQNEAQ, per germline (reference sequence). This CDR3 spans 14 amino acids. CDR3 sequence: CASSLGASGDTQYF. The CDR3, as DNA: TGTGCCAGCAGCTTAGGGGCTAGCGGGGATACGCAGTATTTT.

The chain recombines TRBV28 with TRBJ1-2, with D possibly matching TRBD1 (6 bases). The germline gives CDR1 MDHEN, CDR2 SYDVKM. The CDR3 has 13 amino acids. V was trimmed by 6 bases and J by 5 bases, leaving 13 bases between them. CDR3 region: CASRTTGTYGYTF. The CDR3 nucleotides are TGTGCCAGCAGGACCACAGGGACTTATGGCTACACCTTC.

This clonotype was counted once. V gene TRBV6-1 combines with J gene TRBJ2-3; D remains unclear. CDR3 size: 14 residues. Trimming left V 4 bases short and J 0 bases short, with 8 bases between. CDR1 and CDR2 from the germline V gene are MNHNS and SASEGT. The CDR3 DNA reads as TGTGCCAGCAGTGCTAACCCTAGCACAGATACGCAGTATTTT. This encodes CASSANPSTDTQYF.

The chain is built from TRBV6-2 or TRBV6-3 and TRBJ1-1; D might be TRBD1 (6 bases). The CDR3 contains 19 residues. The V gene's germline CDR1 is MNHEY and CDR2 SVGEGT. Trimming cost V 0 bases and J 0 bases, with 20 bases left between them. The CDR3 here is CASSYSIRAGAFMNTEAFF. CDR3 sequence (DNA): TGTGCCAGCAGTTACTCGATACGGGCGGGGGCCTTCATGAACACTGAAGCTTTCTTT.

This rearrangement joins TRBV29-1 to TRBJ2-3, with D unclear. The V gene's germline CDR1 is SQVTM and CDR2 ANQGSEA. V was cut by 3 bases and J by 5 bases, with 12 bases left in between. The CDR3 spans 13 residues. The CDR3 spells CSVDWARRDTQYF. The CDR3 nucleotides are TGCAGCGTTGATTGGGCGCGGAGAGATACGCAGTATTTT.

The chain joins TRBV6-5 to TRBJ2-2; D call uncertain. The ends were cut back, 4 bases at V and 0 bases at J, with 12 bases in the middle. The CDR3 has 16 amino acids. Germline lookup yields CDR1 MNHEY and CDR2 SVGAGI. This CDR3 reads CASSSQSQANTGELFF. CDR3 nucleotide sequence: TGTGCCAGCAGTTCCCAATCCCAGGCGAACACCGGGGAGCTGTTTTTT.

The rearrangement links TRBV4-1 to TRBJ1-6; a possible D gene is TRBD1 (6 bases). The V end was cut by 0 bases, the J end by 2 bases, with 14 bases between. The germline gives CDR1 MGHRA, CDR2 YSYEKL. This CDR3 is 18 amino acids long. CDR3 region: CASSQDFGGQTYNSPLHF. Here the CDR3 DNA reads TGCGCCAGCAGCCAAGATTTCGGGGGGCAGACCTATAATTCACCCCTCCACTTT.